This T cell receptor beta chain was profiled in a study of T cells in Graves' hyperthyroidism and ophthalmopathy. Turning to the study itself: Peripheral blood specimens were obtained at initial diagnosis, prior to any treatment. Study-wide findings and caveats: Ophthalmopathy prediction by the model preceded onset by a median about 6.3 months.

Amplification of TCR beta CDR3 regions used RNA as the template. A set of HTBI primers served as the primers for a first-round RT-PCR of the TCR CDR3. TCRdb re-derived calls from the multiplex PCR reads in MiXCR, one entry per CDR3 protein. The sample yields about 410,000 distinct CDR3 sequences, 14% to 15% seen once. The table lists this clonotype with a few counts. What it binds is not known. For ophthalmopathy patients, the Clinical Activity Score was at least 3 and the NOSPECS grade at least 4; duration was under 3 months. Exclusion criteria comprised uncontrolled infection, other autoimmune disease, pregnancy or lactation. Material for sequencing was blood. The clonotype was recovered from a man aged 18 to 29 with Graves' ophthalmopathy.

CDR3 nucleotide sequence: TGCAGCGTCACACTGGTAACCGGGGAGCTGTTTTTT. The encoded protein is CSVTLVTGELFF. This rearrangement joins TRBV29-1 to TRBJ2-2, with no clear D. Trimming took 6 bases from V and 5 from J, leaving 10 bases between them. Per the germline V gene, CDR1 is SQVTM and CDR2 is ANQGSEA. The CDR3 sequence is 12 residues long.